These 25 T cell receptor beta chains came from one sample sequenced in a study of blood T cell repertoires in COVID-19. TCRdb keeps only in-frame clones here, not all; method: immunoSEQ multiplex PCR. The data hold roughly 300,000 clones, with 70% to 90% observed a single time. Sequencing was done on a sample of PBMCs or T cells enriched from blood (not recorded which). The receptors originated from a woman in her twenties or thirties who had recovered from COVID-19.

This chain uses TRBV7-8 with TRBJ1-2, with D perhaps TRBD1 (6 bases). Looked up from germline, CDR1 is SGHVS and CDR2 is FQNEAQ. Trimming removed 1 base at V and 7 bases at J, with 7 bases between. The CDR3 has 12 residues. The CDR3 coding sequence is TGTGCCAGCAGCTTAGACAGGGTTGGCTACACCTTC. Its translation: CASSLDRVGYTF.

The CDR3 nucleotides read TGTGCCAGCAGCTTGGGACAGTACTATGGCTACACCTTC. Its protein is CASSLGQYYGYTF. The V call is TRBV3-1 (or the pseudogene TRBV3-2), the J call TRBJ1-2, with TRBD1 matching over 7 bases. CDR3 size: 13 residues. V dropped 5 bases and J dropped 3; count of bases not matched to a gene: 3. The germline CDR1 and CDR2 sequences are LGHDT and YNNKEL (reference sequence).

The chain recombines TRBV4-1 with TRBJ1-2; a weak D match, TRBD1 (5 bases). The germline V gene has CDR1 MGHRA and CDR2 YSYEKL. The CDR3 contains 16 residues. V was cut by 1 base and J by 0 bases, with 12 bases left in between. The CDR3 coding sequence is TGCGCCAGCAGCCAAGTGGGGGGATCAGCTAACTATGGCTACACCTTC. It yields the protein CASSQVGGSANYGYTF.

The chain is built from TRBV4-1 and TRBJ1-3; 8 positions agree with TRBD1. The ends lost 1 base at V and 4 bases at J; junction bases unmatched: 9. Germline lookup yields CDR1 MGHRA and CDR2 YSYEKL. The CDR3 has 17 residues. The CDR3 nucleotides are TGCGCCAGCAGCCAAGTGGACAGGGTGGGCTTCGGAAACACCATATATTTT. This encodes CASSQVDRVGFGNTIYF.

This chain connects TRBV19 to TRBJ1-2, with 8 bases aligning to TRBD1. Germline CDR1 reads LNHDA; CDR2 reads SQIVND (reference sequence). The J segment lost 7 bases and the V segment lost 6 bases, leaving 7 bases of the junction unmatched. The CDR3 covers 13 residues. DNA for the CDR3: TGTGCCAGTAGGGTGACAGGGGATCGTGGCTACACCTTC. Translating gives CASRVTGDRGYTF.

The gene calls are TRBV6-5 and TRBJ1-2; possible D gene TRBD1, 6 bases. V shed 2 bases and J shed 6 bases, with 10 bases lying between them. This CDR3 has 13 residues. Germline CDR1 and CDR2: MNHEY and SVGAGI. CDR3 in DNA: TGTGCCAGCAGTTACGGGGGGGCGGATGGCTACACCTTC. Amino acids: CASSYGGADGYTF.

The chain couples TRBV9 to TRBJ2-5, with 7 positions matching TRBD1. In germline, CDR1 is SGDLS, CDR2 YYNGEE. The CDR3 has 17 residues. V lost 4 bases and J lost 3; bases outside the gene matches: 15. The chain's CDR3 is CASSPGLTGMREETQYF. CDR3 DNA sequence: TGTGCCAGCAGCCCGGGGTTGACAGGGATGAGGGAAGAGACCCAGTACTTC.

The V gene is TRBV7-9, the J gene TRBJ2-1; D uncertain. This CDR3 has 13 residues. From germline, CDR1 is SEHNR and CDR2 FQNEAQ (reference sequence). Trimming cost V 0 bases and J 12 bases, with 12 bases left between them. The CDR3 nucleotides read TGTGCCAGCAGCTTAGCGCGTGAACTCGGGCAGTTCTTC. This gives the protein CASSLARELGQFF.

V usage is TRBV19 and J usage is TRBJ2-1; D not certain. V shed 3 bases and J shed 5 bases, with 5 bases lying between them. The CDR3 runs 12 residues. Germline V gene data show CDR1 as LNHDA and CDR2 as SQIVND (reference sequence). Here the CDR3 reads CASSIGDNEQFF. CDR3 nucleotide sequence: TGTGCCAGTAGTATCGGAGACAATGAGCAGTTCTTC.

The CDR3: CASSLAPGGAHTEAFF. The CDR3 DNA reads as TGTGCCAGCAGCTTAGCACCCGGCGGCGCTCACACTGAAGCTTTCTTT. The rearrangement links TRBV7-8 to TRBJ1-1; unclear D gene. Trimming stripped 0 bases from V and 3 bases from J, with 14 bases between. This CDR3 is 16 amino acids long. Per germline, CDR1 SGHVS and CDR2 FQNEAQ.

V is TRBV9 and J is TRBJ2-2; D possibly corresponds to TRBD2 (5 bases). V was clipped by 4 bases and J by 4 bases, with 14 bases between them. The CDR3 spans 15 residues. Looked up from germline, CDR1 is SGDLS and CDR2 is YYNGEE. The chain's CDR3 is CASSPTGMGTGELFF. For the CDR3, the DNA is TGTGCCAGCAGCCCCACCGGGATGGGCACCGGGGAGCTGTTTTTT. The full variable domain, rest sourced from reference TRBV9 and TRBJ2-2, is DSGVTQTPKHLITATGQRVTLRCSPRSGDLSVYWYQQSLDQGLQFLIQYYNGEERAKGNILERFSAQQFPDLHSELNLSSLELGDSALYFCASSPTGMGTGELFFGEGSRLTVL.

The chain has TRBV2 and TRBJ1-2; 9 nucleotides line up with TRBD1. V shed 7 bases, J shed 3 bases, and the junction held 3 bases outside the gene matches. The V gene's germline CDR1 is SNHLY and CDR2 FYNNEI. CDR3 length: 13 residues. CDR3: CASKGTGHYGYTF. The CDR3 nucleotides are TGTGCCAGCAAAGGGACAGGGCACTATGGCTACACCTTC.

There are a few counts of this clone. The chain combines TRBV27 with TRBJ1-6; 7 bases fit TRBD1. Germline V gene lookup returns CDR1 MNHEY and CDR2 SMNVEV (reference sequence). V trimming: 5 bases; J trimming: 7 bases; junction bases outside the gene matches: 11. This CDR3 contains 16 residues. CDR3 protein: CASSISTGQGNSPLHF. The CDR3 DNA sequence: TGTGCCAGCAGTATCTCGACAGGGCAGGGGAATTCACCCCTCCACTTT.

The chain recombines TRBV3-1 (or the pseudogene TRBV3-2) with TRBJ1-4, with TRBD1 matching over 9 bases. From germline, CDR1 is LGHDT and CDR2 YNNKEL (reference sequence). The CDR3 totals 15 residues. After removal of 3 bases from V and 8 bases from J, the junction contained 7 bases not matched to a gene. In nucleotides, the CDR3 is TGTGCCAGCAGCCACTCGGGACAGGGAGGAGAAAAACTGTTTTTT. Protein: CASSHSGQGGEKLFF.

The chain combines TRBV18 with TRBJ2-3; a possible D gene is TRBD1 (5 bases). The CDR3 length is 14 residues. Trimming pared 2 bases from V and 2 bases from J, leaving 8 bases between. CDR1 KGHSH and CDR2 LQKENI come from the germline V gene. The DNA of the CDR3 is TGTGCCAGCTCACCAATAGGGGTCACAGATACGCAGTATTTT. It translates to CASSPIGVTDTQYF. Using reference TRBV18 and TRBJ2-3 for the parts outside the CDR3, the full variable domain is NAGVMQNPRHLVRRRGQEARLRCSPMKGHSHVYWYRQLPEEGLKFMVYLQKENIIDESGMPKERFSAEFPKEGPSILRIQQVVRGDSAAYFCASSPIGVTDTQYFGPGTRLTVL.

The J gene is TRBJ2-5, the V gene TRBV27; perhaps TRBD1 as D (5 bases). This CDR3 has 14 residues. Germline V gene lookup returns CDR1 MNHEY and CDR2 SMNVEV (reference sequence). The V end was cut by 2 bases, the J end by 5 bases, with 12 bases between. CDR3 region: CASSLVGARETQYF. CDR3 bases: TGTGCCAGCAGTTTAGTAGGGGCGCGTGAGACCCAGTACTTC.

The V and J genes are TRBV27 and TRBJ2-5, with D perhaps matching TRBD1 (6 bases). The CDR3 totals 14 residues. The germline CDR1 and CDR2 sequences are MNHEY and SMNVEV (reference sequence). The V and J ends lost 4 bases and 0 bases respectively, with 9 bases between them. In nucleotides, the CDR3 is TGTGCCAGCAGTTCCTGGGACAACCAAGAGACCCAGTACTTC. Protein: CASSSWDNQETQYF.

This clone is a singleton in its sample. The chain combines TRBV27 with TRBJ2-3; weak D call: TRBD1 (6 bases). Germline V lookup: CDR1 MNHEY, CDR2 SMNVEV (reference sequence). The V end was cut by 5 bases, the J end by 0 bases, with 15 bases between. CDR3 length: 16 residues. CDR3 bases: TGTGCCAGCAGTCCTTGGACAGTGTCTAGCACAGATACGCAGTATTTT. As protein: CASSPWTVSSTDTQYF.

The chain has TRBV2 and TRBJ2-1, with a possible D match to TRBD1 (5 bases). The V end was cut by 6 bases, the J end by 7 bases, with 16 bases between. CDR3 length: 14 amino acids. Germline V gene lookup returns CDR1 SNHLY and CDR2 FYNNEI. The CDR3 is CASRGTNRPNEQFF. For the CDR3, the DNA is TGTGCCAGCAGGGGCACAAACAGGCCTAATGAGCAGTTCTTC.

V gene TRBV9 combines with J gene TRBJ1-3, with D tentatively TRBD1 (6 bases). Germline CDR1 reads SGDLS; CDR2 reads YYNGEE. CDR3 length: 16 residues. V lost 4 bases and J 0 bases, leaving 14 bases between the germline ends. The CDR3 protein is CASSTHRDTSGNTIYF. Written as DNA, the CDR3 is TGTGCCAGCAGCACCCACCGGGACACCTCTGGAAACACCATATATTTT.

The V gene is TRBV5-4, the J gene TRBJ1-1; 8 bases agree with TRBD1. Germline CDR1 is SGHNT and CDR2 is YYREEE (reference sequence). The CDR3 has 16 amino acids. Losses at the gene ends were 4 bases for V and 2 bases for J; bases not matched to a gene: 10. The CDR3 loop reads CASSRPDRGGNTEAFF. The CDR3 nucleotides read TGTGCCAGCAGCAGACCCGACAGGGGAGGCAACACTGAAGCTTTCTTT.

The V and J genes are TRBV7-2 and TRBJ2-5, with D maybe TRBD2 (6 bases). V lost 5 bases and J lost 4, with 14 bases in between. The CDR3 has 14 amino acids. Germline loops: CDR1 SGHTA, CDR2 FQGNSA. The CDR3 here is CASSAGLRGETQYF. CDR3 nucleotides: TGTGCCAGCAGCGCGGGACTCCGCGGAGAGACCCAGTACTTC.

This chain connects TRBV3-1 (or the pseudogene TRBV3-2) to TRBJ2-7; 9 bases align to TRBD2. V dropped 5 bases and J dropped 5; count of bases not matched to a gene: 10. Germline lookup yields CDR1 LGHDT and CDR2 YNNKEL (reference sequence). This CDR3 has 15 amino acids. CDR3 sequence (DNA): TGTGCCAGCAGCGGGGGACTAGCAAGGTCGGACGAGCAGTACTTC. It translates to CASSGGLARSDEQYF.

The rearrangement joins TRBV12-3 or TRBV12-4 to TRBJ1-3, with D possibly matching TRBD1 (5 bases). The CDR3 has 13 amino acids. V was pared by 6 bases and J by 2 bases, with 8 bases between. The CDR3: CASSGTAGNTIYF. In nucleotides, the CDR3 is TGTGCCAGCAGCGGGACTGCTGGAAACACCATATATTTT.

The V call is TRBV4-3, the J call TRBJ2-7; maybe TRBD1 (6 bases). The CDR3 runs to 18 residues. The V gene lost 3 bases and the J gene lost 5 bases, with 26 bases spanning the gap. Per the germline V gene, CDR1 is LGHNA and CDR2 is YSLEER. This CDR3 is CASSHFLPAAGDTHEQYF. The CDR3 bases are TGCGCCAGCAGCCATTTCCTTCCGGCGGCAGGGGATACCCACGAGCAGTACTTC.